The present entry profiles one T cell receptor (beta chain) with its context. Generated by immunoSEQ multiplex PCR, the TCRdb table keeps only in-frame clones and is missing some. The data show 250,000 to 350,000 clones, roughly nine tenths seen once. This entry belongs to a study of blood T cell repertoires in COVID-19. Across the study: The United States, Italy and Spain provided the acute and convalescent COVID-19 samples.

Input material: peripheral blood. This TCR came from a woman aged 40 to 50 who had recovered from COVID-19.

Here the CDR3 reads CASSLAGLLKETQYF. For the CDR3, the DNA is TGTGCCAGCAGCCTCGCGGGACTCCTGAAAGAGACCCAGTACTTC. This chain connects TRBV14 to TRBJ2-5; D perhaps matches TRBD2 (6 bases). Germline CDR1 and CDR2: SGHDN and FVKESK. The CDR3 has 15 residues. V lost 4 bases, J lost 3 bases, and 15 bases lay in between.